The 7 T cell receptor beta chains below were found in one sample sequenced in a study of human T cells and chemical hapten exposure. Indicated time point: patch test 1, 2 weeks after DPC sensitization. This sample's treatment: therapeutic diphenylcyclopropenone sensitization with weekly scalp DPC. Using its own MiXCR run on the RACE reads, TCRdb lists one record per CDR3 protein. Of tens of thousands of distinct CDR3 sequences listed, roughly a tenth are singletons. Sequencing was performed on whole blood, taken in connection with sensitization to the hapten diphenylcyclopropenone (DPC). The source of these receptors is a woman aged 40 to 50 with alopecia areata. Some clones in this sample may be carry-over from other donors' samples.

This clonotype was observed many times. The J gene is TRBJ2-3, the V gene TRBV29-1; D gene unclear. Germline CDR1 reads SQVTM; CDR2 reads ANQGSEA. The CDR3 extends over 10 amino acids. V lost 7 bases, J lost 5 bases, and 7 bases lay in between. CDR3 in DNA: TGCAGCGGGTCGGGAGATACGCAGTATTTT. The encoded protein is CSGSGDTQYF.

Concerning this clonotype itself: A much larger clonotype is one base distant, so this may be a read error. The J gene is TRBJ1-3, the V gene TRBV4-1, with D perhaps matching TRBD1 (6 bases). Germline V gene lookup returns CDR1 MGHRA and CDR2 YSYEKL. V was trimmed by 8 bases and J by 2 bases, leaving 22 bases between them. The CDR3 loop spans 17 amino acids. The CDR3 DNA reads as TGCGCCAGCGGCCCACTGACAGGCAAGGACACTGGAAACACCATATATTTT. Translating it yields CASGPLTGKDTGNTIYF.

This clonotype was seen a handful of times. The chain links TRBV19 to TRBJ2-3; D might be TRBD1 or TRBD2, each matching 5 bases. Deletions cut 6 bases from V and 6 bases from J, with 13 bases between. Germline loops: CDR1 LNHDA, CDR2 SQIVND (reference sequence). This CDR3 region has 13 residues. The CDR3 coding sequence is TGTGCCAGTAGCTTGAGGGGCGCGGATACGCAGTATTTT. It yields the protein CASSLRGADTQYF.

This clonotype was observed a single time. A much larger clone differs by one base, so this may be a read error. The chain has TRBV3-1 and TRBJ2-6; D ambiguous. This CDR3 is 11 amino acids long. Per the germline V gene, CDR1 is LGHDT and CDR2 is YNNKEL (reference sequence). The DNA of the CDR3 is TGTGTCGCCTCTGGGGCCAACGTCCTGACTTTC. Translating gives CVASGANVLTF.

The sample holds a few counts of this clonotype. V usage is TRBV4-3 and J usage is TRBJ2-7; 10 bases map to TRBD2. Per the germline V gene, CDR1 is LGHNA and CDR2 is YSLEER. This CDR3 has 18 residues. With V trimmed by 1 base and J by 0 bases, 9 bases remained unmatched. The CDR3 sequence is CASSQALAGALSSYEQYF. For the CDR3, the DNA is TGCGCCAGCAGCCAAGCGCTAGCGGGGGCCCTAAGCTCCTACGAGCAGTACTTC.

The table lists this clonotype with a few counts. The chain has TRBV18 and TRBJ2-4, with D tentatively TRBD1 (5 bases). V was shortened by 1 base and J by 0 bases, with 10 bases between the two germline ends. This CDR3 has 16 residues. The germline CDR1 and CDR2 sequences are KGHSH and LQKENI. DNA for the CDR3: TGTGCCAGCTCACCACTAGGGGTTCTAGCCAAAAACATTCAGTACTTC. This encodes CASSPLGVLAKNIQYF.

The V and J genes are TRBV12-3 or TRBV12-4 and TRBJ2-3; 7 nucleotides align to TRBD2. The CDR3 runs to 16 residues. V shed 6 bases, J shed 3 bases, and the junction held 12 bases outside the gene matches. In DNA, the CDR3 is TGTGCCAGCAGATCCAGACTAGCTTTATCGACAGATACGCAGTATTTT. Encoded protein: CASRSRLALSTDTQYF.